This T cell receptor beta chain is from a study of T-cell reconstitution after alpha-beta-depleted transplantation in children. This clonotype was seen a few times. There are 15 residues in the CDR3. The V gene's germline CDR1 is KGHSH and CDR2 LQKENI. The V gene lost 2 bases and the J gene lost 6 bases, with 16 bases spanning the gap. Unique molecular identifiers were used to barcode this TCRbeta library. TCRdb reanalysed the PCR reads using MiXCR and keeps one entry per CDR3 protein. Of approximately 980,000 distinct CDR3 sequences in the sample, less than 30% are singletons; the top ten hold around 30%.

This receptor was identified in a boy younger than two who had a stem cell transplant for SCID, so the T cells may come from the graft donor. The material was PBMCs, mostly from graft donor cells, obtained 360 days after TCRalphabeta/CD19-depleted stem cell transplant. The J gene is TRBJ1-2, the V gene TRBV18; no definite D call. CDR3 bases: TGTGCCAGCTCACCATCGCCAGTCTACCGTGATGGCTACACCTTC. Encoded protein: CASSPSPVYRDGYTF.